A single sample is the source of the 5 T cell receptor beta chains below, sequenced in a study of T cell responses to AZD1222 COVID-19 vaccine (dated by TCRdb to the early 2020s). The protocol used for the library was the immunoSEQ multiplex PCR assay. Entries here come from immuneACCESS through TCRdb and include only in-frame sequences with V and J called. Some clones fail to appear in such tables; in the studies checked, an unresolved V gene covers under half of the shortfall, and the cause of the remainder is unknown. The sample table records approximately 160,000 clones; roughly 90% of these occur just once. The biggest ten clones account for 2.5% to 3% of the sample. The time point label corresponds to: baseline before first vaccination. The sample here was peripheral blood, taken on day 0 of AZD1222 vaccination. The receptors derive from an adult in good health.

V and J are TRBV6-4 and TRBJ2-7, with D uncertain. The V gene lost 8 bases and the J gene lost 2 bases, with 4 bases spanning the gap. Germline CDR1 is MRHNA and CDR2 is SNTAGT. CDR3 length equals 10 residues. CDR3 DNA: TGTGCCAGCGTGCCCTACGAGCAGTACTTC. This codes for CASVPYEQYF.

The CDR3, as DNA: TGTGCCAGCAGCTTAAGTCTAGAGACCCAGTACTTC. Translation gives CASSLSLETQYF. V is TRBV5-5 and J is TRBJ2-5; D gene ambiguous. This CDR3 is 12 amino acids long. V lost 2 bases, J lost 4 bases, and 6 bases lay in between. Germline V gene data show CDR1 as SGHKS and CDR2 as YYEKEE (reference sequence).

This chain connects TRBV7-9 to TRBJ1-2; D gene ambiguous. CDR1 is SEHNR, CDR2 FQNEAQ, per germline (reference sequence). This CDR3 region has 16 residues. V was shortened by 1 base and J by 1 base, with 13 bases between the two germline ends. CDR3 in amino acids: CASSLGAARSNYGYTF. The CDR3 bases are TGTGCCAGCAGCTTAGGAGCGGCCAGGAGTAACTATGGCTACACCTTC.

The rearrangement links TRBV7-2 to TRBJ1-1, with D unresolved. Trimming cost V 4 bases and J 1 base, with 10 bases left between them. Per the germline V gene, CDR1 is SGHTA and CDR2 is FQGNSA. The CDR3 totals 14 residues. CDR3 DNA: TGTGCCAGCAGCTACGCTCGGGGGAACACTGAAGCTTTCTTT. Translated, it gives CASSYARGNTEAFF.

The gene calls are TRBV5-1 and TRBJ2-7, with 11 bases matching TRBD2. This CDR3 comprises 18 residues. J gave up 1 base and V 0 bases, and 9 bases lay outside the gene matches. Germline V CDR1 and CDR2: SGHRS, YFSETQ. The CDR3 protein is CASSLVFSGRAGSYEQYF. CDR3 coding DNA: TGCGCCAGCAGCTTGGTCTTTAGCGGGAGGGCGGGTTCCTACGAGCAGTACTTC.